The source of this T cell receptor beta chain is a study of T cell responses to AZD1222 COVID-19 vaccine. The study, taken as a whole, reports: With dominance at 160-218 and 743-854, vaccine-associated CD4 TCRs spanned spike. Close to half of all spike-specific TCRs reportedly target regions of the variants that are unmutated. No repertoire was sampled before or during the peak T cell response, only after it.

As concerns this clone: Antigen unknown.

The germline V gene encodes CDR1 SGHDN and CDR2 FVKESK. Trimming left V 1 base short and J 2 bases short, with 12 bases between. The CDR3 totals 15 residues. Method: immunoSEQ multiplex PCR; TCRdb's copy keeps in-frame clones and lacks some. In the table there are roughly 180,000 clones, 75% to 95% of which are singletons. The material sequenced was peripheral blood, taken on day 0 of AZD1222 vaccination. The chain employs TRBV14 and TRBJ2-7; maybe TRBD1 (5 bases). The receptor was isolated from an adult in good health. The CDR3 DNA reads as TGTGCCAGCAGCCAAGGAATAGGGGATCCCTACGAGCAGTACTTC. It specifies CASSQGIGDPYEQYF.